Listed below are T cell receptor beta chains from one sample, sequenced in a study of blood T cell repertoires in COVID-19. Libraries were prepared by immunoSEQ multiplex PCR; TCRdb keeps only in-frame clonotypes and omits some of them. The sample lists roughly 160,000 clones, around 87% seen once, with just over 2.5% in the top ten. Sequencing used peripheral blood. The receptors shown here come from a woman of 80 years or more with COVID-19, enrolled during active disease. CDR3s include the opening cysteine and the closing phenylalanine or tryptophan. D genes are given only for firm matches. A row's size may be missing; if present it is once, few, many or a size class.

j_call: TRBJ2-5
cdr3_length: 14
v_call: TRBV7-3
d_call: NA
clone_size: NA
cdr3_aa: CASSLGGIKETQYF
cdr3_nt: TGTGCCAGCAGCTTAGGGGGGATAAAAGAGACCCAGTACTTC

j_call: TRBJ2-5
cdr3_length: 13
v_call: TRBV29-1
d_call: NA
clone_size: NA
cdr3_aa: CSVEVGFQETQYF
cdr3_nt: TGCAGCGTTGAAGTCGGGTTCCAAGAGACCCAGTACTTC

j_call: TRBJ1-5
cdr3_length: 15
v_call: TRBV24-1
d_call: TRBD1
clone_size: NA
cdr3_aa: CATSLQGAVGQPQHF
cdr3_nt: TGTGCCACCAGTCTACAGGGGGCTGTAGGTCAGCCCCAGCATTTT

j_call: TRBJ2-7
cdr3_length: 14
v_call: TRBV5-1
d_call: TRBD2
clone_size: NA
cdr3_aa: CASSLAGGADEQYF
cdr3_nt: TGCGCCAGCAGCTTGGCGGGGGGGGCCGACGAGCAGTACTTC

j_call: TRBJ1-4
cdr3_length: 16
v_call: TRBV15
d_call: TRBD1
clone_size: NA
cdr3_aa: CATSRERTGPQEKLFF
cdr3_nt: TGTGCCACCAGCAGGGAGCGGACAGGCCCGCAGGAAAAACTGTTTTTT

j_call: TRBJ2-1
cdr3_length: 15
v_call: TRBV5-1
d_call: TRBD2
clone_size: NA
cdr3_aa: CASSLPSGDYNEQFF
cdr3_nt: TGCGCCAGCAGCTTGCCTAGCGGGGACTACAATGAGCAGTTCTTC

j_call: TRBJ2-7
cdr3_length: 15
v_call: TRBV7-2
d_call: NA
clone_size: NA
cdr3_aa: CASSLGWDGGYEQYF
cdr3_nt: TGTGCCAGCAGCTTAGGATGGGATGGAGGCTACGAGCAGTACTTC

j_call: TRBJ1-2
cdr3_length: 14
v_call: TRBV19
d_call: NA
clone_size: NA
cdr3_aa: CASTPRQTYDGYTF
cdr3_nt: TGTGCCAGTACCCCACGACAGACCTACGATGGCTACACCTTC

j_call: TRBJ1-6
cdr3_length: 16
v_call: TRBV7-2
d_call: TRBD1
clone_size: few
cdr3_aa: CASSGDRAQASSPLHF
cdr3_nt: TGTGCCAGCAGCGGCGACAGGGCCCAAGCCTCTTCACCCCTCCACTTT

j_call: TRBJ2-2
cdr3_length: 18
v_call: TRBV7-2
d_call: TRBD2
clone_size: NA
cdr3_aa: CASSLLSNSGRNTGELFF
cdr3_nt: TGTGCCAGCAGCTTACTGTCGAATAGCGGGAGGAACACCGGGGAGCTGTTTTTT

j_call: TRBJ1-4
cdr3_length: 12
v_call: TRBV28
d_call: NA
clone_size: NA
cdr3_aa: CASSGDAEKLFF
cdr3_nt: TGTGCCAGCAGTGGAGACGCCGAAAAACTGTTTTTT

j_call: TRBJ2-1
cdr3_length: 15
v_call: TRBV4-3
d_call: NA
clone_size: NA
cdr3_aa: CASSQGGSHYNEQFF
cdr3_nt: TGCGCCAGCAGCCAAGGAGGGAGTCACTACAATGAGCAGTTCTTC

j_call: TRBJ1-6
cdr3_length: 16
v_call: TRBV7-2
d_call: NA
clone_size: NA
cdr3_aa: CASSQPSPSYNSPLHF
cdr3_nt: TGTGCCAGCAGCCAACCGAGCCCGTCCTATAATTCACCCCTCCACTTT

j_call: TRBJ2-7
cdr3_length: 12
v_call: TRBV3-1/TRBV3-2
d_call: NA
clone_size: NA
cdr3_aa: CASSRGSERQYF
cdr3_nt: TGTGCCAGCAGTCGGGGAAGCGAGAGGCAGTACTTC

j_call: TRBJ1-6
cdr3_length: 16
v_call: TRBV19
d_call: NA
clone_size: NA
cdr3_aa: CASSGQTSSYNSPLHF
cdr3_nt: TGTGCCAGTAGTGGACAGACGAGCTCCTATAATTCACCCCTCCACTTT

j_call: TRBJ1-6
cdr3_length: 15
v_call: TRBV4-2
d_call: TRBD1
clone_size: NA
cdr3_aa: CASSQWDRDNSPLHF
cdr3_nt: TGTGCCAGCAGCCAATGGGACAGAGATAATTCACCCCTCCACTTT

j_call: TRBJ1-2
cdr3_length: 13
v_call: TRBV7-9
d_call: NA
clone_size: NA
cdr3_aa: CASSAAGEWGYTF
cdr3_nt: TGTGCCAGCAGCGCGGCGGGGGAGTGGGGCTACACCTTC

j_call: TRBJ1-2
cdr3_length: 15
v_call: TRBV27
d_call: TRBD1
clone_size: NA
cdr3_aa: CASRNPGQPPYGYTF
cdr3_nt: TGTGCCAGCAGAAATCCGGGACAGCCGCCCTATGGCTACACCTTC

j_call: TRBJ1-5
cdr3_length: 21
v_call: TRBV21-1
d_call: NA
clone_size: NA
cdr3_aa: CASSKEKGDRVITGTDQPQHF
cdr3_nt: TGTGCCAGCAGCAAGGAAAAGGGCGACAGGGTTATTACAGGTACGGATCAGCCCCAGCATTTT

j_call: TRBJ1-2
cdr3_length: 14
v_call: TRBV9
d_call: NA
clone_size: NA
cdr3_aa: CASSVAMTVYGYTF
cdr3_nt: TGTGCCAGCAGCGTAGCAATGACAGTCTATGGCTACACCTTC

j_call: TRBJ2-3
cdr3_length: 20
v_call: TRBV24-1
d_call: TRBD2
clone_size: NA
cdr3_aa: CATSDRTGTSGRGTTDTQYF
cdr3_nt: TGTGCCACCAGTGATAGGACCGGGACTAGCGGGAGGGGGACCACAGATACGCAGTATTTT

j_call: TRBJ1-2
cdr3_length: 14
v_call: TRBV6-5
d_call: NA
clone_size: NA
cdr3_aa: CASSYGPGIGGYTF
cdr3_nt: TGTGCCAGCAGTTACGGGCCAGGGATCGGTGGCTACACCTTC

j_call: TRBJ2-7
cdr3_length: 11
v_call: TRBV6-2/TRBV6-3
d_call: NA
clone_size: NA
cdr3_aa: CASSYINEQYF
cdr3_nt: TGTGCCAGCAGTTACATAAACGAGCAGTACTTC

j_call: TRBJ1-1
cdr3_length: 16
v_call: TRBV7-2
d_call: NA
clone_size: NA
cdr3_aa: CASSFGAGVMNTEAFF
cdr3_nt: TGTGCCAGCAGCTTCGGGGCAGGGGTAATGAACACTGAAGCTTTCTTT

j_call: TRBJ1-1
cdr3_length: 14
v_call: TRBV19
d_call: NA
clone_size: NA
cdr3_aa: CASSTWTEHTEAFF
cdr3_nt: TGTGCCAGTAGTACCTGGACAGAACACACTGAAGCTTTCTTT

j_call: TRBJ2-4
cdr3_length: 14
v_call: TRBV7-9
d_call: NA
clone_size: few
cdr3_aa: CASSLDRAGNIQYF
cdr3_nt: TGTGCCAGCAGCTTAGACAGGGCCGGAAACATTCAGTACTTC

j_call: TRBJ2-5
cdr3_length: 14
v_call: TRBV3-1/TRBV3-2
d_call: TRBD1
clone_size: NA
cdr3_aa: CASSQDSGGKTQYF
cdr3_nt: TGTGCCAGCAGCCAAGATTCAGGGGGAAAGACCCAGTACTTC

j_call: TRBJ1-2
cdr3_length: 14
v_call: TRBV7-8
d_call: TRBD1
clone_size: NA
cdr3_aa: CASSLPDRNYGYTF
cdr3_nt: TGTGCCAGCAGCCTTCCGGACAGGAACTATGGCTACACCTTC

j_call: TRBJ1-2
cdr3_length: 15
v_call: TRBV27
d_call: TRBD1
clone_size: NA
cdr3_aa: CASSVGQGVYYGYTF
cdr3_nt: TGTGCCAGCAGCGTGGGACAGGGGGTTTACTATGGCTACACCTTC

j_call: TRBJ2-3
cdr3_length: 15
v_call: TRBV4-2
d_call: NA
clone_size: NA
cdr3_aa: CASSRGPDNTDTQYF
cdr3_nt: TGTGCCAGCAGCCGAGGTCCAGATAACACAGATACGCAGTATTTT

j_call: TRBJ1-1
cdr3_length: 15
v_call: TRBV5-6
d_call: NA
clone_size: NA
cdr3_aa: CASSLTGYMNTEAFF
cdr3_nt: TGTGCCAGCAGCTTGACAGGCTATATGAACACTGAAGCTTTCTTT

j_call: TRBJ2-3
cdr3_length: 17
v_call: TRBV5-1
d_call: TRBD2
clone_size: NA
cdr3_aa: CASSSGLAGASVDTQYF
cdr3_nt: TGCGCCAGCAGCTCCGGACTAGCGGGAGCCTCGGTAGATACGCAGTATTTT

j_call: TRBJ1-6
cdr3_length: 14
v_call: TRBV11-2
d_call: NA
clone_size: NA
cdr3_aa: CASSLDRVRSPLHF
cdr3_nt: TGTGCCAGCAGCTTAGACAGGGTGCGATCACCCCTCCACTTT

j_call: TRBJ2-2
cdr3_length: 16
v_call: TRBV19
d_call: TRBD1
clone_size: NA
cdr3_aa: CASSRIGQGAGGELFF
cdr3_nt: TGTGCCAGTAGCCGAATCGGACAGGGGGCAGGCGGGGAGCTGTTTTTT

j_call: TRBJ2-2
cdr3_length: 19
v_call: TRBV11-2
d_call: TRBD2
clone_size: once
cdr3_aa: CASSTPRTSGRANTGELFF
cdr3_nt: TGTGCCAGCAGCACTCCGAGGACTAGCGGGAGGGCGAACACCGGGGAGCTGTTTTTT

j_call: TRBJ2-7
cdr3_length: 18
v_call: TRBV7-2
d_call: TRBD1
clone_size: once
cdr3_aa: CASSLVAGQGTFSYEQYF
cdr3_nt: TGTGCCAGCAGCTTAGTCGCGGGACAGGGGACATTCTCCTACGAGCAGTACTTC

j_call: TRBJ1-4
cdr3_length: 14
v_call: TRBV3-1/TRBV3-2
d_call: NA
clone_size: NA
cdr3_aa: CASNLLGGDEKLFF
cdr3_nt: TGTGCCAGCAACCTTCTCGGGGGTGACGAAAAACTGTTTTTT

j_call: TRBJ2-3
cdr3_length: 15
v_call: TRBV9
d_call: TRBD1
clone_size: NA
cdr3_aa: CASSLRDRVTDTQYF
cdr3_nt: TGTGCCAGCAGCCTCCGGGACAGGGTCACAGATACGCAGTATTTT

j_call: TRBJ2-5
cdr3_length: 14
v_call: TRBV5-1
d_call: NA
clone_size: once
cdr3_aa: CASSLAGGRETQYF
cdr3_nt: TGCGCCAGCAGCTTGGCCGGAGGGAGGGAGACCCAGTACTTC

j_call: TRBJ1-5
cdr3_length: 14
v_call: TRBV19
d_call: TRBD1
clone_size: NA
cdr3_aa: CASSFGQVHQPQHF
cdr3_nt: TGTGCCAGTAGTTTCGGACAGGTACATCAGCCCCAGCATTTT

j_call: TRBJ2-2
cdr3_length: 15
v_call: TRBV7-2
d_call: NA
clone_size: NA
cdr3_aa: CASSLARAGTGELFF
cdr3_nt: TGTGCCAGCAGCTTAGCGCGGGCGGGCACCGGGGAGCTGTTTTTT

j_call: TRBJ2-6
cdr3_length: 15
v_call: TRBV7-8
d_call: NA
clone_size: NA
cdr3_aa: CASRYASSGANVLTF
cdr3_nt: TGTGCCAGCCGGTATGCTAGCTCTGGGGCCAACGTCCTGACTTTC

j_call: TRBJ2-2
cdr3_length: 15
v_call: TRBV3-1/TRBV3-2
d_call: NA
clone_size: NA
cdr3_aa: CASSQSTGHTGELFF
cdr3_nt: TGTGCCAGCAGCCAAAGTACAGGGCACACCGGGGAGCTGTTTTTT

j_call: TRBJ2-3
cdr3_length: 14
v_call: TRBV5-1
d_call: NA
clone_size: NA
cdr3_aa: CASSLFAGPDTQYF
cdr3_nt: TGCGCCAGCAGCTTGTTTGCGGGGCCAGATACGCAGTATTTT

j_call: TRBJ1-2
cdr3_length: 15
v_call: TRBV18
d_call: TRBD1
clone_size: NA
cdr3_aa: CASSPPDRSGYGYTF
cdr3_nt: TGTGCCAGCTCACCCCCGGACAGGTCAGGGTATGGCTACACCTTC

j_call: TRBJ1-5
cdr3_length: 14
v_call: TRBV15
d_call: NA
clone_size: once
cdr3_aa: CATSRPGRDQPQHF
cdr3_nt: TGTGCCACCAGCAGACCCGGCAGGGATCAGCCCCAGCATTTT

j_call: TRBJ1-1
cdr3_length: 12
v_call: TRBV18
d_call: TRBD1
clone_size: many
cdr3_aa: CASSLGTAEAFF
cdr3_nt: TGTGCCAGCTCACTAGGGACAGCTGAAGCTTTCTTT

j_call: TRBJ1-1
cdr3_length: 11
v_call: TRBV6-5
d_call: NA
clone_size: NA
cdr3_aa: CASSSGSEAFF
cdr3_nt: TGTGCCAGCAGCTCCGGGAGCGAAGCTTTCTTT